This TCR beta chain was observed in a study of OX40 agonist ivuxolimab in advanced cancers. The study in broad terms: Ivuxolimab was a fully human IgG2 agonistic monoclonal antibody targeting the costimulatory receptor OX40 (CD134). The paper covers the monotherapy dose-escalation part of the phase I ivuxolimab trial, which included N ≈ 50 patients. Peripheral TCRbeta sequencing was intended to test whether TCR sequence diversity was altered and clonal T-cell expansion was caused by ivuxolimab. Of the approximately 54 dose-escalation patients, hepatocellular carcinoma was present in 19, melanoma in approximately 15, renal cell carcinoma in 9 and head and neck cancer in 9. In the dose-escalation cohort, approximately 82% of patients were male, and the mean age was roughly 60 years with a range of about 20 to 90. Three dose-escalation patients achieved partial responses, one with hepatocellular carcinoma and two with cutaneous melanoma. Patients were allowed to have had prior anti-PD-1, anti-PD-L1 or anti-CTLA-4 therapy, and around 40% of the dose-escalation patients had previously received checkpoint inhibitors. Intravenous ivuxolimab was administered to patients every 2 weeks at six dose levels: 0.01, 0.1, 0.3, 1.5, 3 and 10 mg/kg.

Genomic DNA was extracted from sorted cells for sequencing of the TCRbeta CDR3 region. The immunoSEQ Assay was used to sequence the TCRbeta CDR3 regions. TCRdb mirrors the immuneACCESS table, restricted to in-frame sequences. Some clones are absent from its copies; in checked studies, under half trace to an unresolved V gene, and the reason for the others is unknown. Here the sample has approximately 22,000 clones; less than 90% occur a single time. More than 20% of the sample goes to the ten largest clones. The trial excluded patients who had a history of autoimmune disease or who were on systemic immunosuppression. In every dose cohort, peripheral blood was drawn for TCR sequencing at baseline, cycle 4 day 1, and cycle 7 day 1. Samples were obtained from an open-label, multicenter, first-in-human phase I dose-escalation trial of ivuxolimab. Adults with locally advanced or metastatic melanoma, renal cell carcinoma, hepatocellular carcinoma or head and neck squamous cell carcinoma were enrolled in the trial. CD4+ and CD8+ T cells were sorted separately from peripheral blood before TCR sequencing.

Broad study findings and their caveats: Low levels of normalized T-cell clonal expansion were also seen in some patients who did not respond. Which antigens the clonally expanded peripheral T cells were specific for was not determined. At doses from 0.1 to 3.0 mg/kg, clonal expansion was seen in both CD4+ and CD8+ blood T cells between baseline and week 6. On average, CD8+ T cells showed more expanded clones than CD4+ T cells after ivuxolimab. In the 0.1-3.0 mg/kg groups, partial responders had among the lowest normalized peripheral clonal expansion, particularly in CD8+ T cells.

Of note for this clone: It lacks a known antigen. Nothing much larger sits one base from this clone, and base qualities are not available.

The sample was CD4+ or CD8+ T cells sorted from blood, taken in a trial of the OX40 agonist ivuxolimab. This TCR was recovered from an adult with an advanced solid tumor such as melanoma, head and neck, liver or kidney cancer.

The bases read TGTGCCAGCAGCGCTAGCGTCAATGAGCAGTTCTTC. Protein translation: CASSASVNEQFF. The chain joins TRBV9 to TRBJ2-1; the best D guess is TRBD2, with 6 bases matching. The germline V gene encodes CDR1 SGDLS and CDR2 YYNGEE. The CDR3 measures 12 amino acids from cysteine to phenylalanine. CDR3 DNA is the only sequence kept; it has 36 bases, read in frame from the first base. The V end loses 3 bases and the J end loses 6 bases, and a stretch of 7 bases separates them.